This TCR beta chain was identified during a study of human T cells and chemical hapten exposure. At the level of the study: The study sensitized with 2% DPC on a roughly 2 cm by roughly 2 cm patch of upper inner arm skin. Per-sample TCR yield variability stemmed mainly from small pooled library volume differences.

Study-level results: Versus controls, expanded TCRs had significantly more large CDR3 similarity clusters.

Time point specified: patch test 3, about 24 weeks after DPC sensitization. Treatment indicated: therapeutic diphenylcyclopropenone sensitization with weekly scalp DPC. Total RNA came from unfractionated whole blood. For this clonotype: Its specificity is not known.

TCRdb recomputed calls from the RACE reads with MiXCR, one row per CDR3 protein. The data contain under 130,000 distinct CDR3 sequences, 30% to 35% of them singletons. Germline V gene data show CDR1 as SQVTM and CDR2 as ANQGSEA. The length of the CDR3 is 13 residues. The rearrangement uses TRBV29-1 and TRBJ2-6, with TRBD1 matching 9 bases. The sequencing here drew on whole blood, taken in connection with sensitization to the hapten diphenylcyclopropenone (DPC). The receptor was isolated from a man aged 40-55 years with alopecia areata. Some clones in this sample may be carry-over from other donors' samples. The CDR3 DNA reads TGCAGGGGGACAGGGACAGGGGCCAACGTCCTGACTTTC. Translated: CRGTGTGANVLTF.